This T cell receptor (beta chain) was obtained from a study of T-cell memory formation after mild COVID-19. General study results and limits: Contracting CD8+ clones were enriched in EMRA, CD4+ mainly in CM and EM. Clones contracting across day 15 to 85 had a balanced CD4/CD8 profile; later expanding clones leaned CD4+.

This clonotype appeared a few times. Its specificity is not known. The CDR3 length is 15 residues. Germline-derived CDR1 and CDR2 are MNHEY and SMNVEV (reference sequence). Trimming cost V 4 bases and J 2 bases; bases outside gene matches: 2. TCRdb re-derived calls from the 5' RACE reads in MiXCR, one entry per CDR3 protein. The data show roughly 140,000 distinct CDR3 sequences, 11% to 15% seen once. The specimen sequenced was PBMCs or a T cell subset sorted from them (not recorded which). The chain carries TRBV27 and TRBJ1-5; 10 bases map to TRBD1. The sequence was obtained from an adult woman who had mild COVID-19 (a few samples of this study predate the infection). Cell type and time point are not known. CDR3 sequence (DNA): TGTGCCAGCAGTTATGGGACAGGGGGCAATCAGCCCCAGCATTTT. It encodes CASSYGTGGNQPQHF.